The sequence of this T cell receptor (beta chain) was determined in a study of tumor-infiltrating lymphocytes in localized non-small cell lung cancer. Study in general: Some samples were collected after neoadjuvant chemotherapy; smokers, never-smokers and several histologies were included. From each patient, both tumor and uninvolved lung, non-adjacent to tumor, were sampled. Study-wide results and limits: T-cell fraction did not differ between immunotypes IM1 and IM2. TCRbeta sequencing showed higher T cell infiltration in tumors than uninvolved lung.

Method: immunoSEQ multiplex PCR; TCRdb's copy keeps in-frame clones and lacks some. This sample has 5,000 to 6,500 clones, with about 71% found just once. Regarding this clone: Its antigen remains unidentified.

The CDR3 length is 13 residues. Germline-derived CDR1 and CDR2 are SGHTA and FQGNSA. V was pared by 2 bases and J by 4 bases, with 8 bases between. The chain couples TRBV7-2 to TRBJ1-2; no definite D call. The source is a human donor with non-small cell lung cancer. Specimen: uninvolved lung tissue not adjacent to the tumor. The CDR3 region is CASSLNGPYGYTF. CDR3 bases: TGTGCCAGCAGCTTAAATGGTCCCTATGGCTACACCTTC.